A selection of T cell receptor beta chains follows, all from one sample in a study of cytomegalovirus exposure and HLA in healthy donors. Profiling relied on immunoSEQ multiplex PCR, and the TCRdb table lists in-frame clones only, not all of them. The sample lists just over 150,000 clones; around 79% were seen once. Sequencing used PBMCs. The receptors here all came from a woman aged 40-49 years in good health and CMV-seronegative. Each CDR3 is given with its conserved first and last residue. A D gene is named only where the DNA matches it firmly. Rows may omit the clone size; those that give it use once, few, many or a size class.

d_gene	abundance	v_gene	j_gene	CDR3aa	CDR3nt
NA	NA	TRBV6-1	TRBJ2-5	CASVKAVYQETQYF	TGTGCCAGCGTAAAGGCGGTGTACCAAGAGACCCAGTACTTC
TRBD1	NA	TRBV5-1	TRBJ1-4	CASSKTGTANEKLFF	TGCGCCAGCAGTAAGACAGGGACAGCTAATGAAAAACTGTTTTTT
NA	NA	TRBV5-1	TRBJ2-3	CASSAGSGYTDTQYF	TGCGCCAGCAGCGCAGGTAGCGGCTACACAGATACGCAGTATTTT
NA	NA	TRBV4-1	TRBJ2-7	CASSKSTGTGMSYEQYF	TGCGCCAGCAGCAAGTCGACGGGCACAGGGATGTCCTACGAGCAGTACTTC
TRBD2	NA	TRBV4-1	TRBJ2-5	CASSGAGDQETQYF	TGCGCCAGCAGCGGAGCGGGGGACCAAGAGACCCAGTACTTC
TRBD2	NA	TRBV5-1	TRBJ2-1	CASSYLLGHKLAGPNNEQFF	TGCGCCAGCAGCTACCTGTTGGGACACAAGCTAGCGGGGCCCAACAATGAGCAGTTCTTC
TRBD1	NA	TRBV10-1	TRBJ1-1	CASRTGTNTEAFF	TGCGCCAGCAGGACAGGGACCAACACTGAAGCTTTCTTT
TRBD2	NA	TRBV4-1	TRBJ2-7	CASSQDATSGGRGREQYF	TGCGCCAGCAGCCAAGATGCGACTAGCGGGGGGCGGGGGCGCGAGCAGTACTTC
TRBD1	few	TRBV10-3	TRBJ2-7	CAISGDSGAYSYEQYF	TGTGCCATCAGTGGGGACAGTGGAGCCTACTCCTACGAGCAGTACTTC
TRBD1	NA	TRBV6-6	TRBJ2-1	CASSSRDRGNNEQFF	TGTGCCAGCAGTTCCCGGGACAGGGGGAATAATGAGCAGTTCTTC
TRBD1	NA	TRBV28	TRBJ1-6	CASSLWDRGQQNSPLHF	TGTGCCAGCAGTTTATGGGACAGGGGGCAGCAAAATTCACCCCTCCACTTT
NA	once	TRBV5-1	TRBJ2-1	CASSLADRRNEQFF	TGCGCCAGCAGCTTGGCCGACAGGCGCAATGAGCAGTTCTTC
TRBD1	NA	TRBV6-5	TRBJ1-4	CASSRDRWGNEKLFF	TGTGCCAGCAGTCGGGACAGGTGGGGGAATGAAAAACTGTTTTTT
NA	NA	TRBV5-4	TRBJ2-1	CASSLGQGNEQFF	TGTGCCAGCAGCTTGGGCCAGGGGAATGAGCAGTTCTTC
NA	few	TRBV6-6	TRBJ1-5	CASSRDRNSNQPQHF	TGTGCCAGCAGTCGCGACAGAAATAGCAATCAGCCCCAGCATTTT
NA	NA	TRBV7-9	TRBJ1-5	CASSLVADQPQHF	TGTGCCAGCAGCTTAGTAGCCGATCAGCCCCAGCATTTT
NA	NA	TRBV9	TRBJ2-3	CASSTLYGADTQYF	TGTGCCAGCAGCACCCTCTACGGGGCAGATACGCAGTATTTT
NA	NA	TRBV29-1	TRBJ1-1	CSVAGHMNTEAFF	TGCAGCGTCGCTGGACATATGAACACTGAAGCTTTCTTT
TRBD1	once	TRBV7-8	TRBJ1-1	CASRYDRVNTEAFF	TGTGCCAGCAGATATGACAGGGTGAACACTGAAGCTTTCTTT
TRBD1	NA	TRBV19	TRBJ2-5	CASSGGQGATQYF	TGTGCCAGTAGTGGGGGACAGGGGGCGACCCAGTACTTC
NA	NA	TRBV5-1	TRBJ2-3	CASSLVAGPSTDTQYF	TGCGCCAGCAGCTTGGTGGCGGGGCCTAGCACAGATACGCAGTATTTT
TRBD1	NA	TRBV27	TRBJ1-2	CASSLGTGAKGYTF	TGTGCCAGCAGTTTAGGGACAGGGGCTAAAGGCTACACCTTC
NA	once	TRBV7-3	TRBJ2-1	CASSLTAGYYNEQFF	TGTGCCAGCAGCTTGACCGCGGGGTACTACAATGAGCAGTTCTTC
TRBD1	NA	TRBV2	TRBJ1-2	CASSVDRDNGYTF	TGTGCCAGCAGCGTGGACAGGGACAATGGCTACACCTTC
TRBD2	NA	TRBV4-1	TRBJ2-3	CASSQGLAGGRATDTQYF	TGCGCCAGCAGCCAAGGACTAGCGGGGGGCAGGGCCACAGATACGCAGTATTTT
NA	NA	TRBV18	TRBJ1-5	CASSPRQVGNQPQHF	TGTGCCAGCTCACCTCGGCAGGTCGGCAATCAGCCCCAGCATTTT
TRBD2	once	TRBV7-7	TRBJ2-1	CASSRTGGDNEQFF	TGTGCCAGCAGTCGAACGGGGGGAGACAATGAGCAGTTCTTC
NA	NA	TRBV6-1	TRBJ1-1	CASSAVNTEAFF	TGTGCCAGCAGTGCGGTGAACACTGAAGCTTTCTTT
TRBD1	NA	TRBV4-1	TRBJ2-5	CASSQDSRGLQTQYF	TGCGCCAGCAGCCAAGATTCTAGGGGGCTCCAGACCCAGTACTTC
NA	few	TRBV7-2	TRBJ1-3	CASSLFGGVGNTIYF	TGTGCCAGCAGCTTATTCGGGGGGGTTGGAAACACCATATATTTT
TRBD2	once	TRBV28	TRBJ2-5	CASSSLGTRESQYF	TGTGCCAGCAGTTCATTAGGGACGCGGGAGTCCCAGTACTTC
TRBD1	few	TRBV6-5	TRBJ1-4	CASSYYQGAIDEKLFF	TGTGCCAGCAGTTATTATCAGGGGGCGATAGATGAAAAACTGTTTTTT
NA	NA	TRBV5-1	TRBJ2-7	CASSWGVTYEQYF	TGCGCCAGCAGCTGGGGGGTAACCTACGAGCAGTACTTC
TRBD1	NA	TRBV6-6	TRBJ1-1	CASSYRDRGRITEAFF	TGTGCCAGCAGTTACCGGGACAGGGGGCGGATTACTGAAGCTTTCTTT
NA	NA	TRBV25-1	TRBJ2-3	CASTPAGAGTQYF	TGTGCCAGCACCCCAGCTGGAGCTGGTACGCAGTATTTT
NA	NA	TRBV10-3	TRBJ2-3	CAIGGDTDTQYF	TGTGCCATAGGGGGGGACACAGATACGCAGTATTTT
NA	NA	TRBV2	TRBJ1-1	CASSERRKNTEAFF	TGTGCCAGCAGTGAAAGGCGGAAGAACACTGAAGCTTTCTTT
TRBD2	NA	TRBV4-2	TRBJ2-7	CASSQVRGGAFHEQYF	TGTGCCAGCAGCCAAGTCCGCGGGGGGGCTTTCCACGAGCAGTACTTC
TRBD1	NA	TRBV11-2	TRBJ1-2	CASSLGAWTGGLGYTF	TGTGCCAGCAGCTTAGGAGCTTGGACAGGGGGACTAGGCTACACCTTC
TRBD1	NA	TRBV7-2	TRBJ2-5	CASSQGGRGLGGTQYF	TGTGCCAGCAGCCAAGGGGGCAGGGGCCTAGGGGGGACCCAGTACTTC
TRBD2	NA	TRBV27	TRBJ2-4	CASSWGGDQIGGAKNIQYF	TGTGCCAGCAGTTGGGGAGGGGACCAAATCGGAGGCGCCAAAAACATTCAGTACTTC
TRBD1	NA	TRBV2	TRBJ2-3	CASSQDRGQGDTQYF	TGTGCCAGCAGCCAAGACAGGGGCCAGGGAGATACGCAGTATTTT
NA	NA	TRBV30	TRBJ1-1	CAWSVRWRGNTEAFF	TGTGCCTGGAGTGTAAGGTGGAGGGGGAACACTGAAGCTTTCTTT
TRBD2	NA	TRBV5-1	TRBJ2-5	CASSPDAGVQETQYF	TGCGCCAGCAGTCCGGACGCGGGGGTACAAGAGACCCAGTACTTC
NA	NA	TRBV4-1	TRBJ2-7	CASSQDVRIYEQYF	TGCGCCAGCAGCCAAGATGTGCGGATCTACGAGCAGTACTTC
TRBD1	NA	TRBV4-1	TRBJ1-2	CASSRLDRGDYGYTF	TGCGCCAGCAGCAGACTGGACAGGGGTGACTATGGCTACACCTTC
NA	NA	TRBV18	TRBJ2-7	CASSPLRGDEQYF	TGTGCCAGCTCACCACTTCGAGGTGACGAGCAGTACTTC
TRBD1	NA	TRBV5-1	TRBJ1-2	CASSGQGSGNYGYTF	TGCGCCAGCAGCGGACAGGGTTCGGGTAACTATGGCTACACCTTC
NA	NA	TRBV4-2	TRBJ1-6	CASSQGQGNSPLHF	TGTGCCAGCAGCCAAGGGCAGGGAAATTCACCCCTCCACTTT
TRBD1	NA	TRBV19	TRBJ1-2	CASSDRVEGYGYTF	TGTGCCAGTAGCGACAGGGTAGAGGGCTATGGCTACACCTTC